The clone carrying this T cell receptor (beta chain) was found a few times. This sample was taken from a study of cytomegalovirus exposure and HLA in healthy donors. The V and J ends lost 7 bases and 7 bases, in that order; junction bases with no gene match: 6. The CDR3 extends over 14 amino acids. Looked up from germline, CDR1 is SGHRS and CDR2 is YFSETQ. The PCR ran on 60 Vbeta and 13 Jbeta primers. Produced via immunoSEQ multiplex PCR; TCRdb's table is partial and in-frame only. The sample lists some 110,000 clones, roughly 79% occurring once. This sequence joins TRBV5-1 and TRBJ2-1; TRBD2 matches 12 bases. The sequence was obtained from a woman in her twenties or thirties in good health and CMV-seronegative. What was sequenced was PBMCs. The chain's CDR3 is CASRTSGVLNEQFF. DNA of the CDR3: TGCGCCAGCCGGACTAGCGGGGTTTTAAATGAGCAGTTCTTC.